One sample yielded the 8 T cell receptor beta chains listed below, sequenced in a study of T-cell reconstitution after alpha-beta-depleted transplantation in children. A library of TCRbeta sequences, prepared with unique molecular identifiers, was generated. One entry per CDR3 protein, called by TCRdb with MiXCR from the PCR reads. The sample contains approximately 800,000 distinct CDR3 sequences, roughly 15% of which appear only once. Sequenced material: PBMCs, mostly from graft donor cells, taken 360 days after TCRalphabeta/CD19-depleted stem cell transplant. Receptors originate from a male patient aged 10 to 17 who had a stem cell transplant for acute lymphoblastic leukemia, so the T cells may come from the graft donor.

This clonotype was recorded at least ten times. This chain uses TRBV4-3 with TRBJ1-2; D gene uncertain. V lost 0 bases to trimming and J lost 6 bases, with 17 bases between them. Germline values: CDR1 LGHNA, CDR2 YSLEER. The CDR3 is 16 amino acids. The CDR3 DNA sequence: TGCGCCAGCAGCCAAGATTTGAACAGCCCGGGAAATGGCTACACCTTC. Residues: CASSQDLNSPGNGYTF.

The chain links TRBV27 to TRBJ1-2; 7 bases match TRBD1. Germline assignment: CDR1 MNHEY and CDR2 SMNVEV (reference sequence). The V and J ends lost 3 bases and 8 bases, in that order; junction bases with no gene match: 3. CDR3 length: 12 residues. CDR3 DNA: TGTGCCAGCAGTTTTACAGGGGTGGGCTACACCTTC. Translating it yields CASSFTGVGYTF.

The chain employs TRBV12-3 or TRBV12-4 and TRBJ1-5; 7 bases align to TRBD1. The CDR3 totals 16 residues. Losses at the gene ends were 7 bases for V and 3 bases for J; bases not matched to a gene: 12. The CDR3 region has the DNA TGTGCCAGCACCCTCAAGGCAGGGGGTGTCAATCAGCCCCAGCATTTT. Its translation is CASTLKAGGVNQPQHF.

The rearrangement links TRBV7-2 to TRBJ2-3, with a tentative D call TRBD2 (7 bases). The CDR3 loop spans 18 amino acids. Germline CDR1 SGHTA, CDR2 FQGNSA. Trimming took 0 bases from V and 0 from J, leaving 16 bases between them. The CDR3 DNA is TGTGCCAGCAGCTTAGCGTGGGGGGGGGCGCTTAGCACAGATACGCAGTATTTT. Amino acids: CASSLAWGGALSTDTQYF.

The V call is TRBV25-1, the J call TRBJ2-4; D is uncertain. The V gene's germline CDR1 is MGHDK and CDR2 SYGVNS. The CDR3 loop spans 15 amino acids. V was pared by 1 base and J by 0 bases, with 7 bases between. The DNA for the CDR3 is TGTGCCAGCAGTGAATCGGGTATAGCCAAAAACATTCAGTACTTC. Translation: CASSESGIAKNIQYF.

The V and J genes are TRBV6-7 and TRBJ2-7; D uncertain. TRBV6-7 counts as an open reading frame of uncertain function. The V end was cut by 9 bases, the J end by 0 bases, with 15 bases between. This CDR3 spans 14 amino acids. The CDR3 loop is CARFFDEHSYEQYF. DNA for the CDR3: TGTGCCAGGTTTTTCGACGAACACTCCTACGAGCAGTACTTC.

The sample holds many counts of this clonotype. The chain recombines TRBV11-2 with TRBJ2-7, with D maybe TRBD2 (5 bases). This CDR3 contains 17 residues. V lost 10 bases and J lost 5, with 30 bases in between. Germline loops: CDR1 SGHAT, CDR2 FQNNGV. The CDR3 is CATRSPPEEFKGNEQYF. DNA for the CDR3: TGTGCCACACGAAGCCCTCCGGAGGAGTTTAAAGGGAACGAGCAGTACTTC. The entire variable domain, with the rest obtained from reference TRBV11-2 and TRBJ2-7, is as follows: EAGVAQSPRYKIIEKRQSVAFWCNPISGHATLYWYQQILGQGPKLLIQFQNNGVVDDSQLPKDRFSAERLKGVDSTLKIQPAKLEDSAVYLCATRSPPEEFKGNEQYFGPGTRLTVT.

This chain joins TRBV11-2 and TRBJ2-1; 12 bases agree with TRBD2. From germline, CDR1 is SGHAT and CDR2 FQNNGV. V dropped 5 bases and J dropped 2; count of bases not matched to a gene: 10. This CDR3 region has 18 residues. As DNA, the CDR3 is TGTGCCAGCAGCAACCCCGGGACTAGCGGGTTTGCCTACAATGAGCAGTTCTTC. Translation gives CASSNPGTSGFAYNEQFF. The full variable domain, with the rest looked up from reference TRBV11-2 and TRBJ2-1, is EAGVAQSPRYKIIEKRQSVAFWCNPISGHATLYWYQQILGQGPKLLIQFQNNGVVDDSQLPKDRFSAERLKGVDSTLKIQPAKLEDSAVYLCASSNPGTSGFAYNEQFFGPGTRLTVL.